In its sample, the clone carrying this TCR beta chain was seen a few times. The target antigen is unknown. The data originate from a study of naive and memory T cell subsets. Study results and caveats: Naive and memory repertoire findings lacked a ground truth for validation.

The V end lost 2 bases, the J end lost 1 base, and 11 bases lay between the germline ends. The V gene's germline CDR1 is DFQATT and CDR2 SNEGSKA (reference sequence). The CDR3 has 15 amino acids. CD4+ T cell IFNgamma after overnight CMV lysate exposure gave donor CMV status. Four subsets defined by CD45RA and CD27 were sorted after CD3, CD4, CD8 and live/dead staining. The beta constant-region primer was an equimolar mix of two oligonucleotides covering TRBC1 and TRBC2. TCRdb reprocessed the UMI-ligation and nested PCR reads via MiXCR and lists one record per CDR3 protein. The sample records 120,000 to 150,000 distinct CDR3 sequences, around 15% being singletons.

Material: naive CD4+ T cells from blood. This TCR was sampled from a human donor in good health. V gene TRBV20-1 combines with J gene TRBJ2-2; no reliable D call. This chain's CDR3 is CSARPGRLNTGELFF. CDR3 coding DNA: TGCAGTGCTAGACCTGGACGGTTGAACACCGGGGAGCTGTTTTTT.